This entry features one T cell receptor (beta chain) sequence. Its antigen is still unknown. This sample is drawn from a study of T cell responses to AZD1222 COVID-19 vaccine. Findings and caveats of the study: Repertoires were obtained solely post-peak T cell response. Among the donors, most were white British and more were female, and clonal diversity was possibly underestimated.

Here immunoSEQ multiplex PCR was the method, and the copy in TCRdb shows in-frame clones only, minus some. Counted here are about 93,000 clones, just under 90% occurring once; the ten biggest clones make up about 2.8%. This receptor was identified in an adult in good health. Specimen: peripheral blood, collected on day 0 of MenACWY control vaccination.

The CDR3 loop is CASSSRDRYEQYF. As DNA, the CDR3 is TGTGCCAGTAGTTCTCGGGACAGGTACGAGCAGTACTTC. The gene calls are TRBV19 and TRBJ2-7, with TRBD1 identical over 8 bases. Germline CDR1 and CDR2: LNHDA and SQIVND (reference sequence). CDR3 size: 13 residues. V trimming: 5 bases; J trimming: 4 bases; junction bases outside the gene matches: 4.